This is a list of T cell receptor beta chains from one sample in a study. Each CDR3 protein is one row after TCRdb ran MiXCR on the 5' RACE reads. Here the sample spans approximately 60,000 distinct CDR3 sequences, around 26% being singletons. The sample comprised tumor-infiltrating memory CD4+ T cells sorted from the breast tumor. All receptors come from a female donor with breast cancer. Each CDR3 is given with its conserved first and last residue. D genes are given only for firm matches. Clone size is shown for a subset of rows, as once, few, many or a class of expanded clone.

TRBV5-4	TRBD1	.	TRBJ1-2	CASSPATGQEIYGYTF	TGTGCCAGCAGCCCTGCGACAGGGCAAGAAATCTATGGCTACACTTTC
TRBV20-1	TRBD1	.	TRBJ1-6	CSAELGTGQNSPLHF	TGCAGTGCCGAGTTGGGGACAGGCCAAAATTCACCCCTCCACTTT
TRBV7-9	.	few	TRBJ1-1	CASSLVGTTEAFF	TGTGCCAGCAGCTTAGTGGGGACCACTGAAGCTTTCTTT
TRBV5-1	.	few	TRBJ2-1	CASSPDPDNEQFF	TGTGCCAGCAGCCCGGACCCCGACAATGAGCAGTTCTTC
TRBV7-2	TRBD1	.	TRBJ1-2	CASSPTGSEYGYTF	TGTGCCAGCAGCCCGACAGGGTCGGAGTATGGCTACACCTTC
TRBV5-1	.	.	TRBJ2-7	CASSPGQEVYEQYF	TGCGCCAGCAGCCCGGGCCAGGAAGTTTACGAGCAGTACTTC
TRBV11-3	.	few	TRBJ1-1	CASSLAEGDGHTEAFF	TGTGCCAGCAGCTTAGCGGAGGGGGACGGCCACACTGAAGCTTTCTTT
TRBV20-1	TRBD2	.	TRBJ2-7	CSAAPGGRYEQYF	TGCAGTGCGGCGCCGGGGGGGAGGTACGAGCAGTACTTC
TRBV6-5	.	few	TRBJ1-4	CASSYSKGADEKLFF	TGTGCCAGCAGTTACTCGAAGGGCGCGGATGAAAAACTGTTTTTT
TRBV20-1	TRBD1	.	TRBJ1-1	CSAPESNRGAHTGAFF	TGCAGTGCTCCTGAATCGAACAGGGGCGCCCACACTGGAGCTTTCTTT
TRBV5-5	.	few	TRBJ2-1	CASSWTGALPGNEQFF	TGTGCCAGCAGCTGGACCGGGGCACTCCCGGGAAATGAGCAGTTCTTC
TRBV5-1	TRBD1	.	TRBJ1-2	CASSLASRDRGKGYTF	TGCGCCAGCAGCTTGGCGTCCCGGGACAGGGGAAAAGGCTACACCTTC
TRBV7-2	.	medium-sized	TRBJ2-6	CASSPQGGANVLTF	TGTGCCAGCAGTCCCCAGGGGGGGGCCAACGTCCTGACTTTC
TRBV20-1	TRBD2	.	TRBJ2-3	CSASGREAGTQYF	TGCAGTGCTTCGGGACGGGAGGCGGGTACGCAGTATTTT
TRBV7-2	.	few	TRBJ2-5	CASSSWDRPTETQYF	TGTGCCAGCAGCTCATGGGACCGTCCCACGGAGACCCAGTACTTC
TRBV6-1	TRBD1	few	TRBJ2-7	CASSPRQGPSYEQYF	TGTGCCAGCAGTCCACGACAGGGTCCTTCCTACGAGCAGTACTTC
TRBV4-2	TRBD1	.	TRBJ1-1	CASSPHSGRGDEAFF	TGTGCCAGCAGTCCTCATTCTGGCAGGGGGGACGAAGCTTTCTTT
TRBV5-1	.	.	TRBJ1-1	CASSLQGSTEALF	TGCGCCAGCAGCCTACAGGGTAGCACTGAAGCTCTCTTT
TRBV6-5	.	.	TRBJ1-3	CASGVTMGNTIYF	TGTGCCAGCGGCGTGACGATGGGAAACACCATATATTTT
TRBV6-6	.	.	TRBJ1-3	CASSYGGPTSTIYF	TGTGCCAGCAGTTATGGCGGTCCCACTAGCACCATATATTTT
TRBV12-3/TRBV12-4	.	.	TRBJ1-5	CASSFSRSSDSYSNQPQHF	TGTGCCAGCTCCTTTTCCCGGTCCTCCGATTCGTATAGCAATCAGCCCCAGCATTTT
TRBV20-1	TRBD1	.	TRBJ1-1	CSARGGYGTGLNTEAFF	TGCAGTGCTAGAGGGGGATACGGGACAGGGTTGAACACTGAAGCTTTCTTT
TRBV5-1	.	few	TRBJ2-7	CASSQERPMYEQYF	TGCGCCAGCAGCCAAGAAAGGCCCATGTACGAGCAGTACTTC
TRBV7-6	TRBD2	medium-sized	TRBJ2-7	CASSIGRGGAYEQYF	TGTGCCAGCAGCATTGGTCGGGGGGGAGCCTACGAGCAGTACTTC
TRBV7-9	.	few	TRBJ2-6	CASSLGQAGGANVLTF	TGTGCCAGCAGCTTGGGTCAGGCCGGCGGGGCCAACGTCCTGACTTTC
TRBV7-2	.	few	TRBJ1-4	CASSPRTDLMGLFF	TGTGCCAGCAGCCCCAGGACGGATCTAATGGGACTGTTTTTT
TRBV5-1	.	.	TRBJ2-2	CASSLGTATGELFF	TGCGCCAGCAGCTTGGGGACGGCAACCGGGGAGCTGTTTTTT
TRBV7-3	.	.	TRBJ2-3	CASSLFGSGTDTQYF	TGTGCCAGCAGCTTATTCGGGAGTGGGACAGATACGCAGTATTTT
TRBV7-2	.	few	TRBJ2-3	CASSLGGFSADTQYF	TGTGCCAGCAGCTTAGGCGGGTTTAGCGCAGATACGCAGTATTTT
TRBV6-1	TRBD2	.	TRBJ2-3	CATAGTSETQYF	TGTGCCACCGCGGGGACTAGCGAAACGCAGTATTTT
TRBV7-2	TRBD2	few	TRBJ2-7	CASKPGLADYEQYF	TGTGCCAGCAAACCGGGACTAGCGGACTACGAGCAGTACTTC
TRBV5-1	TRBD1	few	TRBJ2-1	CASSPQGAIHNEQFF	TGCGCCAGCAGCCCGCAGGGGGCAATACACAATGAGCAGTTCTTC
TRBV4-1	.	.	TRBJ1-4	CASSPGTSGPNEKLFF	TGCGCCAGCAGCCCCGGGACGTCAGGTCCTAATGAAAAACTGTTTTTT
TRBV7-2	.	.	TRBJ1-5	CASSSENNQPQHF	TGTGCCAGCAGCTCTGAGAACAATCAGCCCCAGCATTTT
TRBV28	.	.	TRBJ1-5	CASSPDRMNQPQHF	TGTGCCAGCAGTCCCGACAGGATGAATCAGCCCCAGCATTTT
TRBV10-3	.	.	TRBJ1-1	CAIIGARGTEAFF	TGTGCCATCATAGGGGCAAGAGGCACTGAAGCTTTCTTT
TRBV7-2	TRBD1	.	TRBJ2-1	CASSPRTGYNEQFF	TGTGCCAGCAGCCCGAGGACAGGTTACAATGAGCAGTTCTTC
TRBV29-1	.	.	TRBJ2-6	CSAEGIIGANVLTF	TGCAGCGCTGAGGGTATAATTGGGGCCAACGTCCTGACTTTC
TRBV7-9	.	.	TRBJ2-5	CASSSIQGGETQYF	TGTGCCAGCAGCTCCATACAGGGTGGAGAGACCCAGTACTTC
TRBV10-3	.	many	TRBJ2-7	CAISQGMSSYEQYF	TGTGCCATCAGTCAGGGAATGAGCTCCTACGAGCAGTACTTC
TRBV12-3/TRBV12-4	.	.	TRBJ2-2	CASSLALLITGELFF	TGTGCCAGCAGTTTAGCGCTTCTTATTACCGGGGAGCTGTTTTTT
TRBV25-1	.	.	TRBJ2-1	CASSPQGSLYNEQFF	TGTGCCAGCAGTCCCCAGGGATCCCTCTACAATGAGCAGTTCTTC
TRBV20-1	TRBD2	.	TRBJ2-1	CSARGDSSPSYNEQFF	TGCAGTGCACGGGGGGACTCCTCGCCCTCCTACAATGAGCAGTTCTTC
TRBV6-4	.	many	TRBJ2-1	CASSDRISAGEQFF	TGTGCCAGCAGTGACCGCATATCCGCAGGGGAGCAGTTCTTC
TRBV7-8	TRBD2	.	TRBJ2-7	CASSWTSSYEQYF	TGTGCCAGCAGCTGGACTAGTTCCTACGAGCAGTACTTC
TRBV5-4	TRBD2	.	TRBJ2-3	CASSFRSGTSTDTQYF	TGTGCCAGCAGCTTCAGGAGCGGGACCAGCACAGATACGCAGTATTTT
TRBV7-9	.	few	TRBJ1-6	CASSRGERASPLHF	TGTGCCAGCAGCAGGGGTGAACGGGCTTCACCCCTCCACTTT
TRBV6-2/TRBV6-3	.	few	TRBJ1-4	CASSSPLNEKLFF	TGTGCCAGCAGTTCTCCACTTAATGAAAAACTGTTTTTT
TRBV5-1	.	.	TRBJ2-3	CASSEGSGTDTQYF	TGCGCCAGCTCTGAGGGGAGCGGAACAGATACGCAGTATTTT
TRBV5-1	.	many	TRBJ2-5	CASSLVPGQQETQYF	TGCGCCAGCAGCTTGGTCCCGGGACAACAAGAGACCCAGTACTTC